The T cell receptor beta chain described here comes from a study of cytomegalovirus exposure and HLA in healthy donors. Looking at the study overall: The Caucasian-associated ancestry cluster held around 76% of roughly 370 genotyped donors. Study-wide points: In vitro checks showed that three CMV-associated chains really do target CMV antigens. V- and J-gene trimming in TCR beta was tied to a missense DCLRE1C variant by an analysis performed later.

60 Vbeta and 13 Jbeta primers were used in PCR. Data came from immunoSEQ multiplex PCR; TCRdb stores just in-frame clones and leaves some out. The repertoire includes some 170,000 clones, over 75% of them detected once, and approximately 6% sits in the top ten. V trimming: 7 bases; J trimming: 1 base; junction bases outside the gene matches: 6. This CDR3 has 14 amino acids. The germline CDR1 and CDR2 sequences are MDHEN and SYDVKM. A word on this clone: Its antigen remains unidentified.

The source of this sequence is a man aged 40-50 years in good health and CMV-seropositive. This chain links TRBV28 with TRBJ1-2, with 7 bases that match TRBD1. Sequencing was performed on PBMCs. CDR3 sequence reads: CASTTGQLNYGYTF. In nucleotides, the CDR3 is TGTGCCAGCACCACGGGACAGCTTAACTATGGCTACACCTTC.